Listed below are T cell receptor beta chains from one sample, sequenced in a study of shared clonotypes between healthy human individuals. Sequencing was performed with immunoSEQ multiplex PCR; in TCRdb, only in-frame clones are kept and a portion is missing. In the table there are about 2,500,000 clones, 85% to 95% of which are singletons. Sequencing input: naive CD4+ T cells sorted from blood. The receptors shown here come from a young man in good health. Both conserved end residues are part of each CDR3. D genes are given only for firm matches. The size field is filled for only some rows; it gives once, few, many or a size class.

d_gene: TRBD1
v_gene: TRBV30
abundance: NA
j_gene: TRBJ1-2
CDR3nt: TGTGCCTGGAGGGGACAGGGTTACGAGGGCTACACCTTC
CDR3aa: CAWRGQGYEGYTF

d_gene: TRBD1
v_gene: TRBV6-1
abundance: NA
j_gene: TRBJ2-7
CDR3nt: TGTGCCAGCAGTGAAGACCTGGTGGGGGGGACAGGGTCCTACGAGCAGTACTTC
CDR3aa: CASSEDLVGGTGSYEQYF

d_gene: NA
v_gene: TRBV5-6
abundance: NA
j_gene: TRBJ2-3
CDR3nt: TGTGCCAGCAGCTTGGTAGTTTTCGATACGCAGTATTTT
CDR3aa: CASSLVVFDTQYF

d_gene: NA
v_gene: TRBV6-5
abundance: NA
j_gene: TRBJ1-2
CDR3nt: TGTGCCACGTCCAACCGACCCCTCTATGGCTACACCTTC
CDR3aa: CATSNRPLYGYTF

d_gene: NA
v_gene: TRBV29-1
abundance: NA
j_gene: TRBJ2-3
CDR3nt: TGCAGCGTTGCGGTCGAGGGCACAGATACGCAGTATTTT
CDR3aa: CSVAVEGTDTQYF

d_gene: NA
v_gene: TRBV6-1
abundance: NA
j_gene: TRBJ2-7
CDR3nt: TGTGCCAGCAGCCCGGGACAAAACGAGCAGTACTTC
CDR3aa: CASSPGQNEQYF

d_gene: NA
v_gene: TRBV30
abundance: NA
j_gene: TRBJ1-1
CDR3nt: TGTGCCTGGCTGCGGATGGGGAACACTGAAGCTTTCTTT
CDR3aa: CAWLRMGNTEAFF

d_gene: NA
v_gene: TRBV18
abundance: once
j_gene: TRBJ1-1
CDR3nt: TGTGCCAGCTCACCGGGGAGGGGGGGGACTGAAGCTTTCTTT
CDR3aa: CASSPGRGGTEAFF

d_gene: TRBD2
v_gene: TRBV10-3
abundance: NA
j_gene: TRBJ2-3
CDR3nt: TGTGCCATCAGTGATAGGTCTAGCGGGATTCCCGATACGCAGTATTTT
CDR3aa: CAISDRSSGIPDTQYF

d_gene: NA
v_gene: TRBV6-5
abundance: once
j_gene: TRBJ2-3
CDR3nt: TGTGCCAGCAGTTACTCGAGTTCCAACACAGATACGCAGTATTTT
CDR3aa: CASSYSSSNTDTQYF

d_gene: NA
v_gene: TRBV5-6
abundance: NA
j_gene: TRBJ1-1
CDR3nt: TGTGCCAGCAGCTTTAGACGACCCTTGAACACTGAAGCTTTCTTT
CDR3aa: CASSFRRPLNTEAFF

d_gene: TRBD2
v_gene: TRBV4-1
abundance: NA
j_gene: TRBJ2-1
CDR3nt: TGCGCCAGCAGCCAAGGACGGGGGGTCGCGTACAATGAGCAGTTCTTC
CDR3aa: CASSQGRGVAYNEQFF

d_gene: NA
v_gene: TRBV10-3
abundance: NA
j_gene: TRBJ2-7
CDR3nt: TGTGCCATCAGTGAGTCGATCGGCTTAAGTTACGAGCAGTACTTC
CDR3aa: CAISESIGLSYEQYF